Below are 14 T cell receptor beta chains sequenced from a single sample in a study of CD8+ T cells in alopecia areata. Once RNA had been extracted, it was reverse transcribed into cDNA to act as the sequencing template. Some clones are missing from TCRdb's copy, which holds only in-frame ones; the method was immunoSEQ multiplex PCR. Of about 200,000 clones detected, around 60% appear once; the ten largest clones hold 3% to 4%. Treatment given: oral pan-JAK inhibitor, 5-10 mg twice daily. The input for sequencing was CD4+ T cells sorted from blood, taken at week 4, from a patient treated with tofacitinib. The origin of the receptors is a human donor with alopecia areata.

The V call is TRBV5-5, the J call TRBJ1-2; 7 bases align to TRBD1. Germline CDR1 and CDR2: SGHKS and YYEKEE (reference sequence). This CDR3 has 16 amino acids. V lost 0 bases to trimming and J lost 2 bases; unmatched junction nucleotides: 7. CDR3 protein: CASSLGRTGGNYGYTF. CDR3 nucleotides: TGTGCCAGCAGCTTGGGCCGGACAGGTGGAAACTATGGCTACACCTTC.

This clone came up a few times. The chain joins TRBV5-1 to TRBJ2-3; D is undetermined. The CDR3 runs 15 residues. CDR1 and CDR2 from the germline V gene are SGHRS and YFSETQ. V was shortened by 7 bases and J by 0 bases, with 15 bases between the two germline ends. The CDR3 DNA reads TGCGCCAGCGGATACGACCTTTATAGCACAGATACGCAGTATTTT. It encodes CASGYDLYSTDTQYF.

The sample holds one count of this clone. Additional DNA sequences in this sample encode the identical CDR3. Here the CDR3 DNA reads TGCGCCAGCAGCTTGGGAGGGCAGGAGACCCAGTACTTC. It is translated as CASSLGGQETQYF. V gene TRBV5-1 combines with J gene TRBJ2-5; perhaps TRBD2 as D (5 bases). V was shortened by 0 bases and J by 5 bases, with 8 bases between the two germline ends. This CDR3 has 13 amino acids. Germline-derived CDR1 and CDR2 are SGHRS and YFSETQ.

The CDR3 DNA reads TGTGCCAGCAGCCAAGAGGAACACCTCCAAGAGACCCAGTACTTC. Translation gives CASSQEEHLQETQYF. This sequence joins TRBV14 and TRBJ2-5; D gene uncertain. The V gene's germline CDR1 is SGHDN and CDR2 FVKESK. The germline V and J ends were trimmed by 0 bases and 1 base, with 9 bases remaining between them. The CDR3 sequence is 15 residues long. The whole variable domain, filled in from reference TRBV14 and TRBJ2-5, reads EAGVTQFPSHSVIEKGQTVTLRCDPISGHDNLYWYRRVMGKEIKFLLHFVKESKQDESGMPNNRFLAERTGGTYSTLKVQPAELEDSGVYFCASSQEEHLQETQYFGPGTRLLVL.

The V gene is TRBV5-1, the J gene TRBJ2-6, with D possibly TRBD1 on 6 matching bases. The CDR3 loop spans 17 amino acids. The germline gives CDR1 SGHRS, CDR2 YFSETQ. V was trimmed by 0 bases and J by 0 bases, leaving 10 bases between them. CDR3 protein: CASSLDRAGSGANVLTF. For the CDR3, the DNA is TGCGCCAGCAGCTTGGACAGGGCGGGCTCTGGGGCCAACGTCCTGACTTTC.

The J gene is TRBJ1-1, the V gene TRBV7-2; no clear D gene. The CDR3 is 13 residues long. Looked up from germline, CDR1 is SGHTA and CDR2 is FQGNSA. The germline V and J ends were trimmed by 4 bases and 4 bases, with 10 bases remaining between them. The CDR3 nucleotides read TGTGCCAGCAGCTCTCGTATGGCCACTGAAGCTTTCTTT. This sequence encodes CASSSRMATEAFF.

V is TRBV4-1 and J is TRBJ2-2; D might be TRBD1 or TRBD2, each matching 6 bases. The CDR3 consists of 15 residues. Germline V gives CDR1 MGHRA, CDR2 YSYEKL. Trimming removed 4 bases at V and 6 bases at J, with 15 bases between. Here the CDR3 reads CASSPRDKRAGELFF. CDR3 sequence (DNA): TGCGCCAGCAGCCCGCGGGACAAACGCGCCGGGGAGCTGTTTTTT.

CDR3 loop: CAWSQGSPLHF. Here the CDR3 DNA reads TGTGCCTGGAGTCAGGGTTCACCCCTCCACTTT. This rearrangement joins TRBV30 to TRBJ1-6, with D perhaps TRBD1 (5 bases). Trimming stripped 2 bases from V and 9 bases from J, with 5 bases between. CDR3 size: 11 residues. From germline, CDR1 is GTSNPN and CDR2 SVGIG (reference sequence).

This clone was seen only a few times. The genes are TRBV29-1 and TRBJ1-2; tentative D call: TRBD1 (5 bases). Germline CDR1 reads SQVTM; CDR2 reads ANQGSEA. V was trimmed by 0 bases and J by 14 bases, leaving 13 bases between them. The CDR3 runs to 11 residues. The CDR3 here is CSVEDGGTYTF. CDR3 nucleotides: TGCAGCGTTGAAGATGGGGGTACCTATACCTTC. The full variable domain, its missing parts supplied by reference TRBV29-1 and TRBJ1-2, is SAVISQKPSRDICQRGTSLTIQCQVDSQVTMMFWYRQQPGQSLTLIATANQGSEATYESGFVIDKFPISRPNLTFSTLTVSNMSPEDSSIYLCSVEDGGTYTFGSGTRLTVV.

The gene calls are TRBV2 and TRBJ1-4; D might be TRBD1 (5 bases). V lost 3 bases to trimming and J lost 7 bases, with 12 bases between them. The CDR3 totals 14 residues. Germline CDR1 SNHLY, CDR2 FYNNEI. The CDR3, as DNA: TGTGCCAGCAGTGAGGAAGGGAGGGGTGAAAAACTGTTTTTT. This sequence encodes CASSEEGRGEKLFF.

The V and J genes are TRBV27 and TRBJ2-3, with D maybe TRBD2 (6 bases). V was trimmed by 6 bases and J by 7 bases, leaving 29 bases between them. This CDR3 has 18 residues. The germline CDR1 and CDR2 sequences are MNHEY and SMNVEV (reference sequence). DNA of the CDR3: TGTGCCAGCAGCCCGAGAGGTGGGACTTCCCGCCGTCCCAATACGCAGTATTTT. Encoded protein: CASSPRGGTSRRPNTQYF.

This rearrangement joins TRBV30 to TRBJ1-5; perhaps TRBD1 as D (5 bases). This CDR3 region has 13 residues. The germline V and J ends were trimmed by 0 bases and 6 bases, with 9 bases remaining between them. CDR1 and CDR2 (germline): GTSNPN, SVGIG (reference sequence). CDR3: CAWSVTQGQPQHF. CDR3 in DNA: TGTGCCTGGAGTGTAACTCAGGGTCAGCCCCAGCATTTT.

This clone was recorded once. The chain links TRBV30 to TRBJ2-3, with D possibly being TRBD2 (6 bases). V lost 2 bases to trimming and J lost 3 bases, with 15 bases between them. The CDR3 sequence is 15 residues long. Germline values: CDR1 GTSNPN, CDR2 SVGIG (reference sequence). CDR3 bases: TGTGCCTGGAGTCCATTCGGACTACGTACAGATACGCAGTATTTT. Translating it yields CAWSPFGLRTDTQYF.

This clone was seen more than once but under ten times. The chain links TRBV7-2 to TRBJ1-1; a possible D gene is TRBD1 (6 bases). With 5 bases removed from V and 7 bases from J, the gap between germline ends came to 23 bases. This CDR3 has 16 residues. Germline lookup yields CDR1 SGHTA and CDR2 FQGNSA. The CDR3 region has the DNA TGTGCCAGCAGCAGAATGGGGGGCGCAGGGGCCGGTGAAGCTTTCTTT. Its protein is CASSRMGGAGAGEAFF.